This section outlines one T cell receptor beta chain sequence together with its context. V lost 5 bases and J lost 1; bases outside the gene matches: 4. Germline CDR1 SGHAT, CDR2 FQNNGV. This CDR3 comprises 15 residues. TCRdb's copy holds only in-frame clones and misses some; the assay was immunoSEQ multiplex PCR. This sample has about 220,000 clones, with around 90% found just once. These data come from a study of cytomegalovirus exposure and HLA in healthy donors. The sample comprised PBMCs. The TCR sequence derives from a woman in her late teens or twenties in good health and CMV-seronegative. The chain joins TRBV11-2 to TRBJ2-7, with TRBD2 matching 11 bases. The CDR3 protein is CASSPGLAVSYEQYF. As DNA, the CDR3 is TGTGCCAGCAGCCCGGGACTAGCGGTTTCCTACGAGCAGTACTTC.